This TCR beta chain was recorded in a study of PD-1 blockade in classical Hodgkin lymphoma. Assay used: immunoSEQ multiplex PCR; TCRdb lists only in-frame clones, some missing. The sample has roughly 64,000 clones, around nine tenths seen once. Noted time point: cycle 4 day 1 (C4D1), after less than 7 weeks of nivolumab. The patients all showed relapse after autologous stem cell transplantation, while their brentuximab vedotin exposure varied. CDR1 is MGHDK and CDR2 is SYGVNS in the germline V gene. The CDR3 covers 13 residues. V trimming: 7 bases; J trimming: 6 bases; junction bases outside the gene matches: 2.

The TCR originated in a human donor with classical Hodgkin lymphoma. The chain links TRBV25-1 to TRBJ2-2, with TRBD2 identical over 10 bases. The sequencing used peripheral blood mononuclear cells (PBMCs), collected before the fourth cycle of nivolumab. The CDR3 spells CASKGLAAGELFF. As DNA, the CDR3 is TGTGCCAGCAAAGGACTAGCGGCCGGGGAGCTGTTTTTT.